One and the same sample provided the 29 T cell receptor beta chains below, sequenced in a study of shared clonotypes between healthy human individuals. Data came from immunoSEQ multiplex PCR; TCRdb stores just in-frame clones and leaves some out. The sample records a few million clones, around 93% being singletons. The source material was naive CD4+ T cells from PBMCs. Sample subset: CD45RA+ positively selected. These TCRs come from a man in his late teens or twenties in good health. Some clones in this sample may be carry-over from other donors' samples.

The V call is TRBV7-3, the J call TRBJ2-1; weak D call: TRBD2 (7 bases). This CDR3 has 15 residues. Trimming took off 5 bases at V and 1 base at J, with 12 bases between the two ends. Germline CDR1 and CDR2: SGHTA and FQGTGA. The CDR3 reads CASSPAGASYNEQFF. CDR3 coding DNA: TGTGCCAGCAGCCCGGCGGGGGCTTCCTACAATGAGCAGTTCTTC.

The CDR3 loop reads CASSHGLAGTYEQYF. For the CDR3, the DNA is TGTGCCAGCAGCCACGGACTAGCGGGTACCTACGAGCAGTACTTC. The chain uses TRBV14 and TRBJ2-7, with TRBD2 matching over 11 bases. The CDR3 covers 15 residues. V was clipped by 3 bases and J by 2 bases; unmatched bases: 3. The V gene's germline CDR1 is SGHDN and CDR2 FVKESK.

V and J are TRBV7-9 and TRBJ2-7; 9 nucleotides align to TRBD1. CDR3 size: 13 residues. V shed 8 bases and J 4 bases; nucleotides not matched to a gene: 6. From germline, CDR1 is SEHNR and CDR2 FQNEAQ (reference sequence). CDR3 DNA sequence: TGTGCCAGCGTGGGACAGGGAGGATACGAGCAGTACTTC. It codes for CASVGQGGYEQYF.

V usage is TRBV29-1 and J usage is TRBJ2-1; TRBD1 or TRBD2 may be the D gene (5 bases each). CDR1 and CDR2 (germline): SQVTM, ANQGSEA. The CDR3 loop spans 12 amino acids. Trimming shortened V by 6 bases and J by 2 bases, and 8 bases separated the two germline ends. The CDR3 DNA reads as TGCAGCGTCCCGGGACCCTACAATGAGCAGTTCTTC. This gives the protein CSVPGPYNEQFF.

This clone appeared once. This sequence joins TRBV28 and TRBJ2-3, with D maybe TRBD1 (8 bases). The V gene's germline CDR1 is MDHEN and CDR2 SYDVKM. This CDR3 region has 16 residues. V gave up 7 bases and J gave up 4 bases, with 21 bases separating them. The CDR3 protein is CASNLRTGRGADTQYF. CDR3 in DNA: TGTGCCAGCAACCTCAGGACAGGGAGGGGTGCAGATACGCAGTATTTT.

This chain links TRBV2 with TRBJ1-5, with D possibly being TRBD1 (6 bases). Germline CDR1 is SNHLY and CDR2 is FYNNEI. V was clipped by 5 bases and J by 6 bases, with 14 bases between them. CDR3 size: 14 residues. In DNA form, the CDR3 reads TGTGCCAGCAGTCAAACAGGGATAGGTCAGCCCCAGCATTTT. It specifies CASSQTGIGQPQHF.

J is TRBJ1-4 and V is TRBV27; D is unresolved. The V end lost 5 bases, the J end lost 8 bases, and 12 bases lay between the germline ends. This CDR3 has 13 amino acids. The V gene's germline CDR1 is MNHEY and CDR2 SMNVEV (reference sequence). The CDR3 loop reads CASSPPATEKLFF. CDR3 sequence (DNA): TGTGCCAGCAGTCCCCCGGCTACCGAAAAACTGTTTTTT.

The V and J genes are TRBV6-6 and TRBJ2-7; a possible D gene is TRBD1 (5 bases). This CDR3 is built from 14 residues. V lost 4 bases and J 7 bases, leaving 17 bases between the germline ends. Germline values: CDR1 MNHNY, CDR2 SVGAGI (reference sequence). CDR3 DNA: TGTGCCAGCAGTTTAGATCAGGGTTTTGGAGAGCAGTACTTC. It specifies CASSLDQGFGEQYF.

The chain joins TRBV28 to TRBJ2-6; no definite D call. V lost 3 bases to trimming and J lost 10 bases, with 10 bases between them. The CDR3 is 13 residues long. Germline V gives CDR1 MDHEN, CDR2 SYDVKM. CDR3 nucleotide sequence: TGTGCCAGCAGTTTGAATTCTCCGAACGTCCTGACTTTC. Its translation: CASSLNSPNVLTF. The full variable domain, rest sourced from reference TRBV28 and TRBJ2-6, is DVKVTQSSRYLVKRTGEKVFLECVQDMDHENMFWYRQDPGLGLRLIYFSYDVKMKEKGDIPEGYSVSREKKERFSLILESASTNQTSMYLCASSLNSPNVLTFGAGSRLTVL.

This chain connects TRBV15 to TRBJ2-2; D not resolved. Germline assignment: CDR1 LNHNV and CDR2 YYDKDF (reference sequence). The CDR3 contains 16 residues. The V end lost 3 bases, the J end lost 6 bases, and 17 bases lay between the germline ends. The CDR3 coding sequence is TGTGCCACCAGCAGGAAAAGGGTGGGTGAGCCCGGGGAGCTGTTTTTT. It specifies CATSRKRVGEPGELFF.

This chain links TRBV5-1 with TRBJ2-5; 7 bases match TRBD2. This CDR3 has 16 amino acids. V trimming: 4 bases; J trimming: 2 bases; junction bases outside the gene matches: 11. Germline V gene data show CDR1 as SGHRS and CDR2 as YFSETQ. As DNA, the CDR3 is TGCGCCAGCAGCCCCTTGGGGGGAGGGATTCAAGAGACCCAGTACTTC. Residues: CASSPLGGGIQETQYF.

V and J are TRBV19 and TRBJ2-7; maybe TRBD2 (6 bases). Germline CDR1 is LNHDA and CDR2 is SQIVND (reference sequence). The CDR3 has 18 amino acids. V shed 5 bases and J shed 2 bases, with 25 bases lying between them. The CDR3 bases are TGTGCCAGTAGTCTCCTCTCTAGCGACCGACTTACCCCCTACGAGCAGTACTTC. Protein: CASSLLSSDRLTPYEQYF.

The chain combines TRBV28 with TRBJ2-7; maybe TRBD1 (6 bases). Trimming removed 4 bases at V and 6 bases at J, with 13 bases between. Germline V gives CDR1 MDHEN, CDR2 SYDVKM. The CDR3 is made up of 13 amino acids. CDR3 sequence (DNA): TGTGCCAGCAGTTCGCCGCAAGGGGGCGAGCAGTACTTC. This codes for CASSSPQGGEQYF.

The rearrangement joins TRBV5-4 to TRBJ1-2; maybe TRBD1 (5 bases). Looked up from germline, CDR1 is SGHNT and CDR2 is YYREEE (reference sequence). The CDR3 has 14 residues. Trimming shortened V by 2 bases and J by 6 bases, and 14 bases separated the two germline ends. In DNA form, the CDR3 reads TGTGCCAGCAGCTTCCAGGGTGAGTCGGATGGCTACACCTTC. Protein product: CASSFQGESDGYTF. The full variable domain, with the rest looked up from reference TRBV5-4 and TRBJ1-2, is ETGVTQSPTHLIKTRGQQVTLRCSSQSGHNTVSWYQQALGQGPQFIFQYYREEENGRGNFPPRFSGLQFPNYSSELNVNALELDDSALYLCASSFQGESDGYTFGSGTRLTVV.

CDR3 loop: CASSLRTGRLNEQFF. Written as DNA, the CDR3 is TGCGCCAGCAGCTTGAGGACAGGGAGACTGAATGAGCAGTTCTTC. This rearrangement joins TRBV5-1 to TRBJ2-1; 8 nucleotides align to TRBD1. The CDR3 extends over 15 amino acids. Germline values: CDR1 SGHRS, CDR2 YFSETQ. V dropped 1 base and J dropped 7; count of bases not matched to a gene: 7.

This clone was recorded once. V gene TRBV28 combines with J gene TRBJ1-1; a weak D match, TRBD1 (5 bases). The CDR3 is made up of 15 amino acids. V was clipped by 8 bases and J by 1 base, with 17 bases between them. CDR1 and CDR2 (germline): MDHEN, SYDVKM. CDR3 residues: CASQWGSRKNTEAFF. CDR3 bases: TGTGCCAGCCAGTGGGGGTCGAGGAAGAACACTGAAGCTTTCTTT.

The chain recombines TRBV28 with TRBJ2-1; no definite D call. Trimming removed 5 bases from V and 6 bases from J, with 11 bases in between. There are 13 residues in the CDR3. Looked up from germline, CDR1 is MDHEN and CDR2 is SYDVKM. In nucleotides, the CDR3 is TGTGCCAGCAGTCAAACGCAACCCAATGAGCAGTTCTTC. Protein sequence: CASSQTQPNEQFF.

This clone was counted once. Germline is not matched at one junction end, which may reflect a read error. The rearrangement links TRBV7-3 to TRBJ1-1; 7 bases map to TRBD1. This CDR3 contains 14 residues. CDR1 and CDR2 from the germline V gene are SGHTA and FQGTGA. The CDR3 DNA reads TGCGCCAGCAGCCACTCGACAGGGAAGACTGAAGCTTTCTTT. Translation: CASSHSTGKTEAFF.

The V gene is TRBV4-1, the J gene TRBJ2-7; the match to TRBD1 covers 8 bases. J was trimmed by 2 bases and V by 3 bases; bases with no gene match: 6. The germline gives CDR1 MGHRA, CDR2 YSYEKL. The CDR3 totals 15 residues. The CDR3 sequence: CASSQPTGGTYEQYF. The CDR3 region has the DNA TGCGCCAGCAGCCAGCCCACAGGGGGAACCTACGAGCAGTACTTC.

The chain uses TRBV5-1 and TRBJ2-3; maybe TRBD2 (5 bases). The ends were cut back, 1 base at V and 2 bases at J, with 14 bases in the middle. The CDR3 totals 16 residues. Germline V gene sequence: CDR1 SGHRS, CDR2 YFSETQ. CDR3 sequence: CASSLSWRAATDTQYF. The CDR3, as DNA: TGCGCCAGCAGCTTGTCCTGGCGGGCGGCCACAGATACGCAGTATTTT.

The chain carries TRBV29-1 and TRBJ2-7; D unresolved. The germline V gene encodes CDR1 SQVTM and CDR2 ANQGSEA. The CDR3 totals 12 residues. V was trimmed by 4 bases and J by 0 bases, leaving 7 bases between them. CDR3 sequence: CSVVYGSYEQYF. CDR3 in DNA: TGCAGCGTTGTTTACGGCTCCTACGAGCAGTACTTC.

Comment on this clone: The sample has other DNA sequences that encode this CDR3 too. The chain has TRBV19 and TRBJ2-2, with D hard to call. V lost 0 bases and J lost 5, with 7 bases in between. This CDR3 spans 14 amino acids. The germline V gene has CDR1 LNHDA and CDR2 SQIVND (reference sequence). CDR3: CASSIDLGTGELFF. The CDR3 coding sequence is TGTGCCAGTAGTATAGACTTGGGTACCGGGGAGCTGTTTTTT. The variable domain in full, completed from reference TRBV19 and TRBJ2-2, reads DGGITQSPKYLFRKEGQNVTLSCEQNLNHDAMYWYRQDPGQGLRLIYYSQIVNDFQKGDIAEGYSVSREKKESFPLTVTSAQKNPTAFYLCASSIDLGTGELFFGEGSRLTVL.

This chain joins TRBV4-2 and TRBJ2-7; 11 bases map to TRBD2. Per the germline V gene, CDR1 is LGHNA and CDR2 is YNFKEQ. This CDR3 contains 16 residues. The V and J ends lost 0 bases and 3 bases, in that order; junction bases with no gene match: 4. The CDR3 sequence is CASSQEGLAENYEQYF. The CDR3 nucleotides read TGTGCCAGCAGCCAAGAGGGACTAGCGGAAAACTACGAGCAGTACTTC.

V is TRBV19 and J is TRBJ2-1, with a possible D match to TRBD2 (6 bases). Germline lookup yields CDR1 LNHDA and CDR2 SQIVND (reference sequence). The CDR3 has 17 amino acids. V was clipped by 3 bases and J by 2 bases, with 17 bases between them. The CDR3 here is CASSIPGGGPTYNEQFF. The CDR3, as DNA: TGTGCCAGTAGTATTCCCGGGGGAGGCCCCACCTACAATGAGCAGTTCTTC.

The V gene is TRBV29-1, the J gene TRBJ2-2, with 10 bases lining up with TRBD1. The CDR3 is made up of 14 amino acids. V was clipped by 6 bases and J by 5 bases; unmatched bases: 6. The germline V gene has CDR1 SQVTM and CDR2 ANQGSEA. CDR3 bases: TGCAGCGTGGGAGACAGGGGGCATACCGGGGAGCTGTTTTTT. Translation: CSVGDRGHTGELFF.

The chain recombines TRBV18 with TRBJ1-2, with 8 bases matching TRBD1. The CDR3 is 16 residues long. With 2 bases clipped from V and 4 bases from J, the junction kept 9 bases outside the gene matches. The V gene's germline CDR1 is KGHSH and CDR2 LQKENI. This chain's CDR3 is CASSPNRGDGSYGYTF. The CDR3 DNA is TGTGCCAGCTCACCAAACAGGGGGGACGGTTCCTATGGCTACACCTTC. Together with reference TRBV18 and TRBJ1-2, the CDR3 gives the full variable domain: NAGVMQNPRHLVRRRGQEARLRCSPMKGHSHVYWYRQLPEEGLKFMVYLQKENIIDESGMPKERFSAEFPKEGPSILRIQQVVRGDSAAYFCASSPNRGDGSYGYTFGSGTRLTVV.

The gene calls are TRBV5-1 and TRBJ2-5; D possibly matches TRBD1 or TRBD2 (5 bases each). From germline, CDR1 is SGHRS and CDR2 YFSETQ. The CDR3 length is 16 residues. With 0 bases removed from V and 2 bases from J, the gap between germline ends came to 14 bases. The CDR3 bases are TGCGCCAGCAGCTTGGGGCCCAGGGAGCAACAAGAGACCCAGTACTTC. This encodes CASSLGPREQQETQYF.

V gene TRBV12-5 combines with J gene TRBJ2-1; D possibly uses TRBD1 or TRBD2 (5 bases each). Per germline, CDR1 LGHNT and CDR2 FRNRAP. The germline V and J ends were trimmed by 0 bases and 13 bases, with 19 bases remaining between them. This CDR3 has 15 amino acids. CDR3 residues: CASGLVLTGQGVQFF. CDR3 coding DNA: TGTGCTAGTGGTTTGGTACTGACGGGGCAGGGAGTTCAGTTCTTC.

The genes are TRBV6-5 and TRBJ1-2, with unresolved D. CDR3 size: 14 residues. CDR1 and CDR2 (germline): MNHEY, SVGAGI. V was cut by 6 bases and J by 4 bases, with 15 bases left in between. Written as DNA, the CDR3 is TGTGCCAGCAGCACGAGGACCGATTCCTATGGCTACACCTTC. It is translated as CASSTRTDSYGYTF.